This entry lists 24 T cell receptor beta chains sequenced from one sample in a study of T cells in Graves' hyperthyroidism and ophthalmopathy. RNA transcripts gave rise to amplified TCR beta CDR3 regions. HTBI primers drove first-round RT-PCR of the TCR CDR3. TCRdb reprocessed the multiplex PCR reads with MiXCR, giving one entry per CDR3 protein. The profile shows fewer than 350,000 distinct CDR3 sequences, about 20% of them singletons. Sequenced material: blood. The receptors were sampled from a woman aged 45 to 65 with Graves' hyperthyroidism.

This clonotype was detected a few times. A much bigger clone sits one base away, suggesting this may be a read error. The chain couples TRBV5-1 to TRBJ2-1; 14 bases are shared with TRBD2. The CDR3 is 20 residues long. The V gene's germline CDR1 is SGHRS and CDR2 YFSETQ. CDR3 sequence reads: CASSLGSRLAGGGSYNEQFF. In nucleotides, the CDR3 is TGTGCCAGCAGCTTGGGGTCACGACTAGCGGGAGGGGGCTCCTACAATGAGCAGTTCTTC.

This clonotype was picked up a small number of times. The rearrangement joins TRBV11-2 to TRBJ2-6; the D is unclear. Germline CDR1 is SGHAT and CDR2 is FQNNGV. The CDR3 runs to 18 residues. The germline V and J ends were trimmed by 5 bases and 0 bases, with 17 bases remaining between them. The CDR3 coding sequence is TGTGCCAGCAGCATCACATCGCGAGGACCCTCTGGGGCCAACGTCCTGACTTTC. Amino acids: CASSITSRGPSGANVLTF.

The chain has TRBV20-1 and TRBJ1-3; D might be TRBD1 (6 bases). The CDR3 covers 14 residues. Germline values: CDR1 DFQATT, CDR2 SNEGSKA (reference sequence). Trimming pared 0 bases from V and 2 bases from J, leaving 8 bases between. The CDR3 bases are TGCAGTGCTAGAGATCCAGGGGCTGGAAACACCATATATTTT. This codes for CSARDPGAGNTIYF.

This sequence joins TRBV4-2 and TRBJ2-3; D is possibly TRBD1 or TRBD2 (5 bases each). Trimming cost V 5 bases and J 6 bases, with 15 bases left between them. The CDR3 covers 14 residues. Looked up from germline, CDR1 is LGHNA and CDR2 is YNFKEQ. Here the CDR3 reads CASSSGPAGDTQYF. The CDR3 DNA is TGTGCCAGCAGCTCGGGACCAGCAGGGGATACGCAGTATTTT.

J is TRBJ1-1 and V is TRBV18; no clear D. The germline V and J ends were trimmed by 2 bases and 0 bases, with 19 bases remaining between them. The CDR3 is made up of 18 amino acids. Germline V gene lookup returns CDR1 KGHSH and CDR2 LQKENI. DNA for the CDR3: TGTGCCAGCTCACCAGGAAGTGTGGCAGGCCCCATGAACACTGAAGCTTTCTTT. Residues: CASSPGSVAGPMNTEAFF.

This clonotype occurred many times. The V gene is TRBV2, the J gene TRBJ1-1, with D possibly matching TRBD1 (5 bases). This CDR3 comprises 13 residues. Per germline, CDR1 SNHLY and CDR2 FYNNEI. V shed 2 bases and J shed 4 bases, with 8 bases lying between them. The CDR3 spells CASSELGVTEAFF. CDR3 DNA: TGTGCCAGCAGTGAATTGGGGGTCACTGAAGCTTTCTTT.

In this sample, this clonotype turned up many times. This chain links TRBV2 with TRBJ1-2, with 7 bases fitting TRBD1. From germline, CDR1 is SNHLY and CDR2 FYNNEI. Unmatched junction bases numbered 3, after V lost 2 bases and J lost 6 bases. This CDR3 contains 13 residues. The CDR3 coding sequence is TGTGCCAGCAGTGAATCGACAGGGCATGGCTACACCTTC. This translates into CASSESTGHGYTF.

This chain links TRBV6-4 with TRBJ2-7; the D call may be TRBD1 or TRBD2 (5 bases each). The CDR3 loop spans 13 amino acids. CDR1 MRHNA and CDR2 SNTAGT come from the germline V gene. V was shortened by 5 bases and J by 4 bases, with 12 bases between the two germline ends. The CDR3 bases are TGTGCCAGCAGTTACGGGGACGTTTACGAGCAGTACGTC. Amino acids: CASSYGDVYEQYV.

This clonotype was recorded a few times. This rearrangement joins TRBV6-1 to TRBJ1-6; TRBD1 aligns across 7 bases. This CDR3 has 12 residues. V gave up 8 bases and J gave up 8 bases; unmatched junction bases: 3. Germline CDR1 is MNHNS and CDR2 is SASEGT. This chain's CDR3 is CASHTGDSPLHF. The CDR3, as DNA: TGTGCCAGCCATACAGGGGATTCACCCCTCCACTTT.

The chain has TRBV6-4 and TRBJ1-2, with 8 nucleotides matching TRBD1. Losses at the gene ends were 3 bases for V and 2 bases for J; bases not matched to a gene: 11. Germline CDR1 is MRHNA and CDR2 is SNTAGT. This CDR3 comprises 17 residues. This CDR3 is CASSDNLMWDRNYGYTF. The CDR3 nucleotides are TGTGCCAGCAGTGATAATTTGATGTGGGACAGGAACTATGGCTACACCTTC.

In this sample, this clonotype turned up many times. The chain joins TRBV2 to TRBJ1-5; D uncertain. The CDR3 extends over 13 amino acids. The germline V gene encodes CDR1 SNHLY and CDR2 FYNNEI. Trimming removed 9 bases at V and 4 bases at J, with 13 bases between. As DNA, the CDR3 is TGTGCCAGTGCTGGACGGTCAAATCAGCCCCAGCATTTT. Its protein product is CASAGRSNQPQHF.

Ten or more counts support this clonotype. This chain connects TRBV3-1 to TRBJ1-1; no clear D. Germline V gene sequence: CDR1 LGHDT, CDR2 YNNKEL (reference sequence). Deletions cut 4 bases from V and 0 bases from J, with 15 bases between. CDR3 length equals 16 residues. The CDR3 coding sequence is TGTGCCAGCAGCCTCCTCCCGCCGAGTATGAACACTGAAGCTTTCTTT. This gives the protein CASSLLPPSMNTEAFF. The full variable domain, its missing parts supplied by reference TRBV3-1 and TRBJ1-1, is DTAVSQTPKYLVTQMGNDKSIKCEQNLGHDTMYWYKQDSKKFLKIMFSYNNKELIINETVPNRFSPKSPDKAHLNLHINSLELGDSAVYFCASSLLPPSMNTEAFFGQGTRLTVV.

This clonotype was counted only a few times. The chain combines TRBV20-1 with TRBJ1-2, with D possibly being TRBD1 (5 bases). CDR1 is DFQATT and CDR2 is SNEGSKA in the germline V gene (reference sequence). The CDR3 length is 14 residues. The CDR3 region is CSVDSGRANYGYTF. The CDR3 DNA follows: TGCAGCGTTGACTCGGGACGGGCAAACTATGGCTACACCTTC.

This clonotype showed up just a few times. The J gene is TRBJ2-2, the V gene TRBV10-2; D remains ambiguous. Trimming left V 5 bases short and J 6 bases short, with 4 bases between. Germline assignment: CDR1 WSHSY and CDR2 SAAADI. The length of the CDR3 is 11 residues. CDR3: CASSHAGELFF. In nucleotides, the CDR3 is TGCGCCAGCAGTCATGCCGGGGAGCTGTTTTTT.

This clonotype was seen more than once but under ten times. This sequence joins TRBV7-8 and TRBJ2-7; 7 bases line up with TRBD1. The CDR3 has 16 residues. The ends lost 5 bases at V and 5 bases at J; junction bases unmatched: 15. Germline CDR1 and CDR2: SGHVS and FQNEAQ. As DNA, the CDR3 is TGTGCCAGCAGCCCCCGCCCCACGGTTACAGGGGACGAGCAGTACTTC. As protein: CASSPRPTVTGDEQYF.

This clonotype was found many times. The chain recombines TRBV30 with TRBJ1-1, with 7 nucleotides matching TRBD1. This CDR3 contains 14 residues. CDR1 GTSNPN and CDR2 SVGIG come from the germline V gene (reference sequence). V trimming: 1 base; J trimming: 1 base; junction bases outside the gene matches: 3. The CDR3 reads CAWSEGQPNTEAFF. The CDR3, as DNA: TGTGCCTGGAGTGAGGGACAGCCGAACACTGAAGCTTTCTTT.

The V gene is TRBV4-1, the J gene TRBJ1-1, with TRBD1 identical over 9 bases. The CDR3 is 19 amino acids. Germline loops: CDR1 MGHRA, CDR2 YSYEKL. With V trimmed by 4 bases and J by 5 bases, 20 bases remained unmatched. The CDR3 is CASSPRTFRDREQGTEAFF. The DNA of the CDR3 is TGCGCCAGCAGCCCCAGGACATTCCGGGACAGGGAACAGGGAACTGAAGCTTTCTTT.

At least ten counts were recorded for this clonotype. The DNA of the CDR3 is TGTGCCAGCAGCCCCAAAGGACAGGGAAGGGCCTATGGCTACACCTTC. The encoded protein is CASSPKGQGRAYGYTF. The chain combines TRBV9 with TRBJ1-2, with TRBD1 identical over 8 bases. The trim removed 4 bases at V and 4 bases at J, leaving 12 bases unmatched. CDR1 is SGDLS, CDR2 YYNGEE, per germline. The CDR3 length is 16 residues.

The gene calls are TRBV20-1 and TRBJ2-3, with D perhaps being TRBD1 or TRBD2 (5 bases each). Trimming removed 3 bases at V and 6 bases at J, with 13 bases between. In germline, CDR1 is DFQATT, CDR2 SNEGSKA (reference sequence). The CDR3 sequence is 13 residues long. CDR3: CSASGTSTDTQYF. The CDR3 nucleotides are TGCAGTGCTAGCGGGACCTCAACTGATACGCAGTATTTT.

This chain connects TRBV20-1 to TRBJ2-5, with D tentatively TRBD2 (5 bases). Trimming removed 3 bases from V and 1 base from J, with 12 bases in between. Per the germline V gene, CDR1 is DFQATT and CDR2 is SNEGSKA (reference sequence). This CDR3 contains 14 residues. The CDR3, as DNA: TGCAGTGCTAGGCCGGGGATGGGCCAAGAGACCCAGTACTTC. As protein: CSARPGMGQETQYF.

This clonotype was found many times. V and J are TRBV3-1 and TRBJ2-1; TRBD1 matches at 10 bases. This CDR3 is 15 amino acids long. Germline V CDR1 and CDR2: LGHDT, YNNKEL (reference sequence). Germline trimming cut 4 bases from V and 8 bases from J; bases unmatched to any gene: 8. The CDR3 loop is CASSPGQGEGYEQFF. In nucleotides, the CDR3 is TGTGCCAGCAGCCCAGGACAGGGGGAGGGGTATGAGCAGTTCTTC.

CDR3 amino acids: CSARDRSQLVTDTQYF. The DNA of the CDR3 is TGCAGTGCTAGAGATAGGAGTCAACTCGTCACAGATACGCAGTATTTT. The gene calls are TRBV20-1 and TRBJ2-3; D gene unclear. V lost 0 bases, J lost 2 bases, and 15 bases lay in between. CDR1 is DFQATT and CDR2 is SNEGSKA in the germline V gene (reference sequence). The CDR3 length is 16 residues.

The chain uses TRBV5-1 and TRBJ2-2, with D possibly TRBD2 on 5 matching bases. Per the germline V gene, CDR1 is SGHRS and CDR2 is YFSETQ. V lost 0 bases to trimming and J lost 0 bases, with 9 bases between them. This CDR3 spans 16 amino acids. CDR3 sequence reads: CASSLVPGSNTGELFF. The DNA of the CDR3 is TGCGCCAGCAGCTTGGTCCCGGGGTCGAACACCGGGGAGCTGTTTTTT.

The rearrangement uses TRBV28 and TRBJ1-3; a weak D match, TRBD1 (5 bases). The V end was cut by 6 bases, the J end by 5 bases, with 11 bases between. The CDR3 is 13 amino acids. Per the germline V gene, CDR1 is MDHEN and CDR2 is SYDVKM. CDR3 residues: CASRHRFRNTIYF. In nucleotides, the CDR3 is TGTGCCAGCAGGCACAGGTTCCGAAACACCATATATTTT. The variable domain in full, completed from reference TRBV28 and TRBJ1-3, reads DVKVTQSSRYLVKRTGEKVFLECVQDMDHENMFWYRQDPGLGLRLIYFSYDVKMKEKGDIPEGYSVSREKKERFSLILESASTNQTSMYLCASRHRFRNTIYFGEGSWLTVV.